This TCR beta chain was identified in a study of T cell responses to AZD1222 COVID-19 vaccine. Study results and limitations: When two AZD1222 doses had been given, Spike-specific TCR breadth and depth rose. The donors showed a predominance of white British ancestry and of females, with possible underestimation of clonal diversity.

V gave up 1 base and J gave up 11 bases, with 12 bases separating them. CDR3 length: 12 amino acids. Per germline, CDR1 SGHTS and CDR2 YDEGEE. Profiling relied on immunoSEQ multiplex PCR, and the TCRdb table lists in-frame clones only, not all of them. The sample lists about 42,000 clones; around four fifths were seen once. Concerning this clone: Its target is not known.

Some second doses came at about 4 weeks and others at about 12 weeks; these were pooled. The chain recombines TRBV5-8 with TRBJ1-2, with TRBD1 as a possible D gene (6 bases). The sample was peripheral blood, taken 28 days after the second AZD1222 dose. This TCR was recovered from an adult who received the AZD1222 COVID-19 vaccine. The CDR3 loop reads CASSLPGGAYTF. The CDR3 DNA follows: TGTGCCAGCAGCTTGCCGGGGGGCGCTTACACCTTC. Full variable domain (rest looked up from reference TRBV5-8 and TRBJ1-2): EAGVTQSPTHLIKTRGQQATLRCSPISGHTSVYWYQQALGLGLQFLLWYDEGEERNRGNFPPRFSGRQFPNYSSELNVNALELEDSALYLCASSLPGGAYTFGSGTRLTVV.